This T cell receptor beta chain was observed in a study of OX40 agonist ivuxolimab in advanced cancers. Study observations and caveats: Researchers did not determine the expanded peripheral T cells' antigen specificity.

Profiled with immunoSEQ multiplex PCR; TCRdb holds only in-frame clones, not every one. Of under 85,000 clones listed, around nine tenths are singletons. The CDR3 length is 11 residues. V lost 6 bases and J 5 bases, leaving 7 bases between the germline ends. Germline loops: CDR1 SGHAT, CDR2 FQNNGV. In regard to this clone: The antigen remains undetermined. Different DNA sequences within this sample yield the same CDR3.

The origin of this receptor is an adult with an advanced solid tumor such as melanoma, head and neck, liver or kidney cancer. The chain employs TRBV11-2 and TRBJ2-5; no clear D gene. The sequencing used CD4+ or CD8+ T cells sorted from blood, collected in a trial of the OX40 agonist ivuxolimab. As DNA, the CDR3 is TGTGCCAGCAGTTTCGGGGAGACCCAGTACTTC. Amino acids: CASSFGETQYF.